Listed below are T cell receptor beta chains from one sample, sequenced in a study of CD8 T cells in Susac syndrome. TCRdb used MiXCR to reprocess the immunoSEQ multiplex PCR reads, holding one entry per CDR3 protein. The table has a few hundred thousand distinct CDR3 sequences, about 94% seen once. Sequenced: CD4+ T cells from PBMCs. Receptors were obtained from a human donor with Susac syndrome. The CDR3 runs from the conserved cysteine through the conserved F or W. D genes are given only for firm matches.

>TRBJ1-1|-|TRBV14
CASSVGWGTEAFF
TGTGCCAGCAGCGTCGGATGGGGCACTGAAGCTTTCTTT
>TRBJ2-5|-|TRBV7-2
CASSLGVASETQYF
TGTGCCAGCAGCTTAGGTGTAGCGTCGGAGACCCAGTACTTC
>TRBJ1-6|TRBD1|TRBV30
CAWSLTGTGVYNSPLHF
TGTGCCTGGAGCCTCACAGGGACAGGGGTATATAATTCACCCCTCCACTTT
>TRBJ2-7|-|TRBV7-2
CASSPSRGAYEQYF
TGTGCCAGCAGCCCGAGCAGGGGGGCCTACGAGCAGTACTTC
>TRBJ1-1|-|TRBV7-3
CASSPGPVNTEAFF
TGTGCCAGCAGTCCAGGTCCGGTGAACACTGAAGCTTTCTTT
>TRBJ2-5|TRBD2|TRBV14
CASSQGTSVRWTQYF
TGTGCCAGCAGCCAAGGGACTAGCGTGCGGTGGACCCAGTACTTC
>TRBJ2-7|-|TRBV20-1
CSAPREAYEQYF
TGCAGTGCTCCCAGGGAGGCTTACGAGCAGTACTTC
>TRBJ1-1|TRBD1|TRBV5-1
CASSIPGQGNTEAFF
TGCGCCAGCAGCATACCGGGACAGGGGAACACTGAAGCTTTCTTT
>TRBJ2-5|-|TRBV9
CASSLWAQGSAETQYF
TGTGCCAGCAGCCTTTGGGCCCAGGGGTCAGCAGAGACCCAGTACTTC
>TRBJ1-1|-|TRBV6-5
CASSYSVWENTEAFF
TGTGCCAGCAGTTACTCCGTTTGGGAGAACACTGAAGCTTTCTTT
>TRBJ1-2|TRBD1|TRBV24-1
CATSRTGYGYTF
TGTGCCACCAGCCGGACAGGCTATGGCTACACCTTC
>TRBJ1-2|TRBD1|TRBV10-3
CAISESAGGGYTF
TGTGCCATCAGTGAGTCGGCAGGGGGAGGCTACACCTTC
>TRBJ2-3|-|TRBV5-6
CASSLPPDSTDTQYF
TGTGCCAGCAGCTTGCCCCCGGACAGCACAGATACGCAGTATTTT
>TRBJ2-3|-|TRBV6-1
CASIAGFSPGHTQYF
TGTGCCAGCATCGCCGGGTTCTCCCCGGGGCATACGCAGTATTTT
>TRBJ2-4|-|TRBV20-1
CSARDPGGGIQYF
TGCAGTGCTAGAGATCCCGGCGGAGGGATTCAGTACTTC
>TRBJ2-5|-|TRBV4-3
CASSPRGTGPETQYF
TGCGCCAGCAGTCCCAGAGGAACCGGACCCGAGACCCAGTACTTC